This TCR beta chain was captured in a study of ipilimumab plus nivolumab after autologous stem cell transplantation. The study's findings and limits: Authors suggest TCR repertoire, Treg phenotype and gut microbiota support further study.

Worth noting for this clone: Its antigen is as yet unknown.

Assay: immunoSEQ multiplex PCR; the TCRdb copy retains only in-frame clones and omits some. The sample yields some 19,000 clones, roughly four fifths seen once. CDR1 and CDR2 (germline): SQVTM, ANQGSEA. This CDR3 spans 15 amino acids. Trimming stripped 3 bases from V and 4 bases from J, with 15 bases between. Checkpoint therapy with ipilimumab 1 mg/kg began 14 to 28 days after transplant. This chain connects TRBV29-1 to TRBJ2-2; D is undetermined. The TCR sequence derives from a male donor with diffuse large B-cell lymphoma. Here the sequenced sample was PBMCs, taken in a trial of ipilimumab plus nivolumab as post-transplant consolidation. The CDR3 DNA follows: TGCAGCGTTGAGGCCCTAGGATCGGGCACCGGGGAGCTGTTTTTT. It translates to CSVEALGSGTGELFF.